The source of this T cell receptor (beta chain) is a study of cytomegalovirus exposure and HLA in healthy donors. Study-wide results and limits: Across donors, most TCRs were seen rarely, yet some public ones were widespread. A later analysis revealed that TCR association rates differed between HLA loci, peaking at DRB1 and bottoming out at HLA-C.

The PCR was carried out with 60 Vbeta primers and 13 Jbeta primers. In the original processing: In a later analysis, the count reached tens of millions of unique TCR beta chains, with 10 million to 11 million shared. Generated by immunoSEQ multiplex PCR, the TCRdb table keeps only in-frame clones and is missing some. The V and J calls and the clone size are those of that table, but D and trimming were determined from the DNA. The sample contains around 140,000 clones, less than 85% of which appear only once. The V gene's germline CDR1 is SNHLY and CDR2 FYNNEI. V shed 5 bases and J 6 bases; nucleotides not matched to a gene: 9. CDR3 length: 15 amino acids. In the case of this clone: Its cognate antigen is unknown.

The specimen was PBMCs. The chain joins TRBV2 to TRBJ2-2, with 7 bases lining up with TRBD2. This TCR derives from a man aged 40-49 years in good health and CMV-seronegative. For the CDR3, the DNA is TGTGCCAGCAGTCGAGACGGGGGGATCGCCGGGGAGCTGTTTTTT. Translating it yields CASSRDGGIAGELFF.